This T cell receptor beta chain was recorded in a study of cytomegalovirus exposure and HLA in healthy donors. On this clone: The antigen is not known.

The V gene's germline CDR1 is LNHDA and CDR2 SQIVND (reference sequence). After removal of 3 bases from V and 7 bases from J, the junction contained 7 bases not matched to a gene. The length of the CDR3 is 15 residues. PCR used 60 Vbeta primers and 13 Jbeta primers. Libraries were prepared by immunoSEQ multiplex PCR; TCRdb keeps only in-frame clonotypes and omits some of them. The sample contains 140,000 to 150,000 clones, roughly four fifths of which appear only once. General study results and limits: Previously analyzed data showed that most TCR beta V segments were productive at a frequency of about 90% or about 30%. Reportedly, a later analysis found an Asian-associated ancestry cluster had fewer N-insertions than the roughly 670-donor mean.

The chain links TRBV19 to TRBJ2-1; 9 bases match TRBD1. The clonotype comes from a woman aged 55 to 70 in good health and CMV-seropositive. Specimen: PBMCs. Here the CDR3 DNA reads TGTGCCAGTAGTATCATAGGGACAGGGAATAATGAGCAGTTCTTC. This gives the protein CASSIIGTGNNEQFF.